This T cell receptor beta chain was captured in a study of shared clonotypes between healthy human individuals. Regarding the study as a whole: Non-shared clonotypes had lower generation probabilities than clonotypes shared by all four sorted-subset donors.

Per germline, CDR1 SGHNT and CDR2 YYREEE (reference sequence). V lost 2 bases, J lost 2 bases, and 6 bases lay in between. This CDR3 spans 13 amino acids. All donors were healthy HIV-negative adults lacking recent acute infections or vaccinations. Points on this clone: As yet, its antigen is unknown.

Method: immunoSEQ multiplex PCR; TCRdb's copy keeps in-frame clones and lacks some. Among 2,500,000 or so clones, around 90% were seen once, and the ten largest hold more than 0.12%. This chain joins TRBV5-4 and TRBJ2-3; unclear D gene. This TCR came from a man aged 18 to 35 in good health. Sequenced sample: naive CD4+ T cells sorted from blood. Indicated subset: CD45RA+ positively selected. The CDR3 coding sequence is TGTGCCAGCAGCTTCACGAACACAGATACGCAGTATTTT. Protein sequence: CASSFTNTDTQYF.